The 5 T cell receptor beta chains reported below all come from one sample, sequenced in a study of cytomegalovirus exposure and HLA in healthy donors. It was with 60 Vbeta and 13 Jbeta primers that the PCR ran. Using immunoSEQ multiplex PCR, the repertoire was profiled, and TCRdb retains in-frame clones only, with some absent. The sample lists 90,000 to 120,000 clones, less than 75% seen once, with 11% in the top ten. The source material was PBMCs. These receptors all stem from a man between 40 and 49 years old in good health and CMV-seropositive.

CDR3 protein: CASSYPGTDTQYF. DNA for the CDR3: TGTGCCAGCAGTTACCCGGGGACAGATACGCAGTATTTT. The gene calls are TRBV7-9 and TRBJ2-3; D might be TRBD2 (5 bases). The ends were cut back, 6 bases at V and 3 bases at J, with 10 bases in the middle. CDR3 length: 13 residues. The germline gives CDR1 SEHNR, CDR2 FQNEAQ (reference sequence).

CDR3: CASSYLTGGYGYTF. The DNA for the CDR3 is TGTGCCAGCAGTTACTTAACAGGGGGCTATGGCTACACCTTC. The chain employs TRBV6-6 and TRBJ1-2, with 8 bases fitting TRBD1. Per germline, CDR1 MNHNY and CDR2 SVGAGI (reference sequence). The CDR3 consists of 14 residues. Trimming took 1 base from V and 4 from J; bases not matched to a gene: 2.

Comments on this clone: This same CDR3 is encoded by further DNA sequences in the sample. The V call is TRBV18, the J call TRBJ2-5; D not certain. V lost 2 bases to trimming and J lost 2 bases, with 6 bases between them. The CDR3 runs to 13 residues. Germline V lookup: CDR1 KGHSH, CDR2 LQKENI. CDR3 amino acids: CASSPAGQETQYF. The CDR3 DNA is TGTGCCAGCTCACCAGCCGGGCAAGAGACCCAGTACTTC.

The chain recombines TRBV10-3 with TRBJ2-7; possible D gene TRBD2, 5 bases. The CDR3 spans 14 residues. V was clipped by 0 bases and J by 2 bases, with 8 bases between them. Germline assignment: CDR1 ENHRY and CDR2 SYGVKD. CDR3 amino acids: CAISESGRAYEQYF. The CDR3 region has the DNA TGTGCCATCAGTGAGTCTGGGCGGGCCTACGAGCAGTACTTC.

CDR3 coding DNA: TGTGCCAGCAGTTACTCGCGGACAGGGGTCTTCTACGAGCAGTACTTC. Residues: CASSYSRTGVFYEQYF. The chain carries TRBV6-5 and TRBJ2-7; TRBD1 aligns across 9 bases. In germline, CDR1 is MNHEY, CDR2 SVGAGI. CDR3 length: 16 residues. V trimming: 0 bases; J trimming: 3 bases; junction bases outside the gene matches: 6.